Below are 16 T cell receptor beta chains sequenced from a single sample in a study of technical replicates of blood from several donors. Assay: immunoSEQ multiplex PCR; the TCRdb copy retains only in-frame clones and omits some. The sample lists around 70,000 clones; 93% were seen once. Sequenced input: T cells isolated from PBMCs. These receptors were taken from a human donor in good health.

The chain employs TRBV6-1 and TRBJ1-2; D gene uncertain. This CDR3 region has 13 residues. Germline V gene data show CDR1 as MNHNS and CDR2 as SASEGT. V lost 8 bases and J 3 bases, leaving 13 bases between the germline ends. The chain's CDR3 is CASARGQDYGYTF. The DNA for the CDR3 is TGTGCCAGCGCCCGGGGTCAGGACTATGGCTACACCTTC.

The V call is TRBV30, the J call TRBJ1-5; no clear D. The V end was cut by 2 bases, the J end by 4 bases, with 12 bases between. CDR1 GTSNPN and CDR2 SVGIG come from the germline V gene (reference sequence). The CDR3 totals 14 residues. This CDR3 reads CAWSFRLINQPQHF. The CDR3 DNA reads TGTGCCTGGAGTTTCAGACTGATTAATCAGCCCCAGCATTTT.

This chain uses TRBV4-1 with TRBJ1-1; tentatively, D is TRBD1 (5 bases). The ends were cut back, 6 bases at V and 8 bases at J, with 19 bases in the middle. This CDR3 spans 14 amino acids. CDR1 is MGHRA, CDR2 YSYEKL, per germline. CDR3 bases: TGCGCCAGCAGTCCCATCAAATCCTCAGGGGAAGCTTTCTTT. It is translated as CASSPIKSSGEAFF.

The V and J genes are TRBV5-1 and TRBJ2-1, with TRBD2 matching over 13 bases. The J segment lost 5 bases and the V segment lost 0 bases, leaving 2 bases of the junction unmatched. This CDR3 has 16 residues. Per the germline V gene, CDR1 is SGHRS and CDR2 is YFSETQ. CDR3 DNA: TGCGCCAGCAGCTTGGTTACTAGCGGGGGGGACAATGAGCAGTTCTTC. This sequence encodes CASSLVTSGGDNEQFF.

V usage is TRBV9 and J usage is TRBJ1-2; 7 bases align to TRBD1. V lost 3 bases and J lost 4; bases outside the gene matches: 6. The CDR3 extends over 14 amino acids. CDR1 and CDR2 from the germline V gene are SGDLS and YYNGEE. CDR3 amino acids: CASSADRVGYGYTF. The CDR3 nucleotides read TGTGCCAGCAGCGCCGACAGGGTTGGCTATGGCTACACCTTC.

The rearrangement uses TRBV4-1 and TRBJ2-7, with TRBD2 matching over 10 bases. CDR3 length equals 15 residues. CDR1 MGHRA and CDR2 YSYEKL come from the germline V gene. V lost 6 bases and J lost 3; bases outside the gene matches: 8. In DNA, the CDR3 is TGCGCCAGCAGACCGGGACTAGCGACCTTCTACGAGCAGTACTTC. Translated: CASRPGLATFYEQYF.

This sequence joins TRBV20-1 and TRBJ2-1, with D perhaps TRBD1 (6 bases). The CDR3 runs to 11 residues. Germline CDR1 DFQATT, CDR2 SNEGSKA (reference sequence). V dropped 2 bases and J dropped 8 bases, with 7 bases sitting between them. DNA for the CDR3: TGCAGTGCTAGACCAGGGGATGAGCAGTTCTTC. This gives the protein CSARPGDEQFF.

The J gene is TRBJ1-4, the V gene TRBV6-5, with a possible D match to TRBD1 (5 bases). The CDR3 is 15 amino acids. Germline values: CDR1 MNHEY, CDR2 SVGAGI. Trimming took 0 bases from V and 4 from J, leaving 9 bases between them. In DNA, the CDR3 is TGTGCCAGCAGTTACTCCCGGGGGGATAATGAAAAACTGTTTTTT. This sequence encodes CASSYSRGDNEKLFF.

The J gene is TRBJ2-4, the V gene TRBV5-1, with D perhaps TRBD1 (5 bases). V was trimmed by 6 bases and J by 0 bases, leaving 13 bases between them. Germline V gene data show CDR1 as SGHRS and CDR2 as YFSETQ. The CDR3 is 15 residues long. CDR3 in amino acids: CASTRQPLAKNIQYF. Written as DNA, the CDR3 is TGCGCCAGCACCCGACAGCCCCTAGCCAAAAACATTCAGTACTTC.

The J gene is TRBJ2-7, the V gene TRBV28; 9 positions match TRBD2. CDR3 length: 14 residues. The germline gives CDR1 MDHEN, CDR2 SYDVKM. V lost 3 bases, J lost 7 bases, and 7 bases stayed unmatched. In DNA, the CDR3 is TGTGCCAGCAGTTTCGGCGGGAGGGCCGATGAGCAGTACTTC. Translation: CASSFGGRADEQYF.

CDR3 sequence (DNA): TGCAGCGTTGAAGGTTCTAGGGGCGGTTCCTACGAGCAGTACTTC. This sequence encodes CSVEGSRGGSYEQYF. This rearrangement joins TRBV29-1 to TRBJ2-7; D might be TRBD1 (5 bases). The V gene's germline CDR1 is SQVTM and CDR2 ANQGSEA. The CDR3 loop spans 15 amino acids. V lost 1 base to trimming and J lost 1 base, with 14 bases between them.

CDR3 residues: CASSYIDRPHQPQHF. CDR3 DNA: TGTGCCAGCAGTTATATCGACAGGCCCCATCAGCCCCAGCATTTT. The V gene is TRBV11-3, the J gene TRBJ1-5, with D perhaps TRBD1 (6 bases). Germline CDR1 SGHNT, CDR2 YENEEA. Trimming took off 6 bases at V and 5 bases at J, with 17 bases between the two ends. This CDR3 comprises 15 residues.

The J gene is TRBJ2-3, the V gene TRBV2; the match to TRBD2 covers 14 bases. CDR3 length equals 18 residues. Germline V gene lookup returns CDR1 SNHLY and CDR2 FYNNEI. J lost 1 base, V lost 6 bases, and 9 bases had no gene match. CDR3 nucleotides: TGTGCCAGCAGGTCCGGGACTAGCGGGAGCGGAGGCACAGATACGCAGTATTTT. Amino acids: CASRSGTSGSGGTDTQYF.

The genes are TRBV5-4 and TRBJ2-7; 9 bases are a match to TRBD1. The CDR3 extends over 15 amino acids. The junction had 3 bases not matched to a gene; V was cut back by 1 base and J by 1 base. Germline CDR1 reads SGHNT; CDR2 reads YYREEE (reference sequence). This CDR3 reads CASSLNRGLSYEQYF. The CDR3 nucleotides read TGTGCCAGCAGCTTGAACAGGGGGCTGTCCTACGAGCAGTACTTC.

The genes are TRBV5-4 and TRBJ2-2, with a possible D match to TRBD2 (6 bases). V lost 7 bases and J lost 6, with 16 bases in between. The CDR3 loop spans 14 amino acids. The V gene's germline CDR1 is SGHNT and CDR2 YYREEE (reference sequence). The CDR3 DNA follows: TGTGCCAGCTACGTTTTCGGAGGGGCCGGGGAGCTGTTTTTT. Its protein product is CASYVFGGAGELFF.

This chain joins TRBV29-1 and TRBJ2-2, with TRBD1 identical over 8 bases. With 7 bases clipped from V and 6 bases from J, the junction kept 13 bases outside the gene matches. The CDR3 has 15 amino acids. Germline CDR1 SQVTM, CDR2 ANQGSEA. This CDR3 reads CSAEKEGQGPGELFF. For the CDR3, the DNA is TGCAGCGCTGAGAAGGAAGGACAGGGACCCGGGGAGCTGTTTTTT.